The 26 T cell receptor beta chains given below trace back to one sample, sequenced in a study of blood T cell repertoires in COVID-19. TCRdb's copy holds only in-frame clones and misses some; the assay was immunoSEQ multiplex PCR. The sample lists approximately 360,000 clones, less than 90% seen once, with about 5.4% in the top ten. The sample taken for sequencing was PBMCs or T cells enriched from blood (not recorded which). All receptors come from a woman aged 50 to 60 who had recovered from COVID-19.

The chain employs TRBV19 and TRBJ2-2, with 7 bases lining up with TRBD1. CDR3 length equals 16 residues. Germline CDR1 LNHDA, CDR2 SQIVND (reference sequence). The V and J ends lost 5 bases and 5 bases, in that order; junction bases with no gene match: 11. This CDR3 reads CASSDLTGQRTGELFF. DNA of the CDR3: TGTGCCAGTAGTGACTTAACGGGACAGAGAACCGGGGAGCTGTTTTTT.

CDR3 DNA sequence: TGTGCCAGCAGCCAAGAAAACAGGGATGTGACGAACACTGAAGCTTTCTTT. Translation: CASSQENRDVTNTEAFF. The gene calls are TRBV14 and TRBJ1-1; possibly TRBD1 for D (6 bases). The CDR3 has 17 residues. Trimming removed 0 bases at V and 1 base at J, with 15 bases between. In germline, CDR1 is SGHDN, CDR2 FVKESK. Looking up the rest from reference TRBV14 and TRBJ1-1 gives the full variable domain: EAGVTQFPSHSVIEKGQTVTLRCDPISGHDNLYWYRRVMGKEIKFLLHFVKESKQDESGMPNNRFLAERTGGTYSTLKVQPAELEDSGVYFCASSQENRDVTNTEAFFGQGTRLTVV.

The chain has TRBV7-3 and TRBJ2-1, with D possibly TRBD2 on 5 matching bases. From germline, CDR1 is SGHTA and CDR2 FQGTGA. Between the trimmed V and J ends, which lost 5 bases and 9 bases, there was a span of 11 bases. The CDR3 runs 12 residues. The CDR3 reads CASSPGFGEQFF. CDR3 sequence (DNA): TGTGCCAGCAGCCCGGGGTTTGGTGAGCAGTTCTTC.

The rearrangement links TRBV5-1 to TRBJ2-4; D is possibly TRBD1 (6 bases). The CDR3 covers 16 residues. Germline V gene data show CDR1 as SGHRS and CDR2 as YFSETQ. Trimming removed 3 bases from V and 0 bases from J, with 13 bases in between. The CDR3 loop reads CASSSHTGLAKNIQYF. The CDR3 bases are TGCGCCAGCAGCTCCCATACAGGGCTAGCCAAAAACATTCAGTACTTC.

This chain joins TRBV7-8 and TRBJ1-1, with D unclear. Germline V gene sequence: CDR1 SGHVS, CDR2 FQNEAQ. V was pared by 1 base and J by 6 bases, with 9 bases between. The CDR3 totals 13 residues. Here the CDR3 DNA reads TGTGCCAGCAGCTTAGTGGGCGGGTCTGAAGCTTTCTTT. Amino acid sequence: CASSLVGGSEAFF.

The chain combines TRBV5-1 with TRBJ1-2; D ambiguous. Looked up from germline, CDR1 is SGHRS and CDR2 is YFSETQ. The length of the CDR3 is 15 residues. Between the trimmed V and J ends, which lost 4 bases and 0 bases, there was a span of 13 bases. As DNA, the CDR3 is TGCGCCAGCAGCCCAAACGGAGTGCCTAACTATGGCTACACCTTC. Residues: CASSPNGVPNYGYTF.

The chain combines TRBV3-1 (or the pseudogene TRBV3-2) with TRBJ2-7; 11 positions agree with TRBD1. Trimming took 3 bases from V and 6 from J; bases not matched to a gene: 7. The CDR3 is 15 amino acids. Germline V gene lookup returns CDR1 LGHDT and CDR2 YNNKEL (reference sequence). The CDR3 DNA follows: TGTGCCAGCAGCCACGGGACAGGGGGGTTTGTCGAGCAGTACTTC. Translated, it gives CASSHGTGGFVEQYF.

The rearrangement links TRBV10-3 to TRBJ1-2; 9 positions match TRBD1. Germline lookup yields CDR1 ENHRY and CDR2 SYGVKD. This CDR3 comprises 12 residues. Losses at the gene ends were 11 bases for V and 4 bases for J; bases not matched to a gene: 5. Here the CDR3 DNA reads TGTGCCGCACAGGGGGCGGGCTATGGCTACACCTTC. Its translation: CAAQGAGYGYTF.

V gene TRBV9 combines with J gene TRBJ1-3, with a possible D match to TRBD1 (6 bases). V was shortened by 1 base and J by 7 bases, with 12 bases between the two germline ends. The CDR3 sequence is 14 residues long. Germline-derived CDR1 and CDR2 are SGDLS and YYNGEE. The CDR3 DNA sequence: TGTGCCAGCAGCGTAACAGGGTTGGGTAACACCATATATTTT. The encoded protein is CASSVTGLGNTIYF.

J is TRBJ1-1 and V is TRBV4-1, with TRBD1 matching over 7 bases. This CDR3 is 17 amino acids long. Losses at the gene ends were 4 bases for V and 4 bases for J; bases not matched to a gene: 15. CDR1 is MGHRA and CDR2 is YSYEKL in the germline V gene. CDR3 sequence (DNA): TGCGCCAGCAGCCCGGCCTCCACGACAGGGTGGGGCACTGAAGCTTTCTTT. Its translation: CASSPASTTGWGTEAFF.

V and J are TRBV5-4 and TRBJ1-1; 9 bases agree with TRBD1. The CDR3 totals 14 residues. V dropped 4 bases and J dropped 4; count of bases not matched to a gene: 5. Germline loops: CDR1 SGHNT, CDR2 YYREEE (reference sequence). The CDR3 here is CASSQTGGGTEAFF. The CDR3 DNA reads TGTGCCAGCAGCCAGACAGGGGGGGGCACTGAAGCTTTCTTT.

The CDR3 coding sequence is TGCGCCAGCAGCTGGGGACAGGGGGTGGAGACCCAGTACTTC. The encoded protein is CASSWGQGVETQYF. The chain combines TRBV5-1 with TRBJ2-5; the match to TRBD1 covers 11 bases. Unmatched junction bases numbered 3, after V lost 3 bases and J lost 5 bases. CDR1 is SGHRS and CDR2 is YFSETQ in the germline V gene. The length of the CDR3 is 14 residues. The full variable domain, completed using reference TRBV5-1 and TRBJ2-5, is KAGVTQTPRYLIKTRGQQVTLSCSPISGHRSVSWYQQTPGQGLQFLFEYFSETQRNKGNFPGRFSGRQFSNSRSEMNVSTLELGDSALYLCASSWGQGVETQYFGPGTRLLVL.

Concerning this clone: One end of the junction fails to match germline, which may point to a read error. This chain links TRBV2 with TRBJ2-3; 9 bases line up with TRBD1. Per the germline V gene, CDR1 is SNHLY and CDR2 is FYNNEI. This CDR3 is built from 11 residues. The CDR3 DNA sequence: TGTGCCAGCAGTGTTGACAGGGGGAGAGATTTT. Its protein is CASSVDRGRDF.

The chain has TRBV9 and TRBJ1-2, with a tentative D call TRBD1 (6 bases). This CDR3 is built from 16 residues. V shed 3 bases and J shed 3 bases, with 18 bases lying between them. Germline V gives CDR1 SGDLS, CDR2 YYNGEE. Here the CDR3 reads CASSADTNTGYYGYTF. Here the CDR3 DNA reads TGTGCCAGCAGCGCAGACACCAATACAGGGTACTATGGCTACACCTTC.

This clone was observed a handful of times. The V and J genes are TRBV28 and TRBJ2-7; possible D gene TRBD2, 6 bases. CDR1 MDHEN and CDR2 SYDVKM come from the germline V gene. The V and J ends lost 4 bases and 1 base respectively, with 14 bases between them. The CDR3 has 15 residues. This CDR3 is CASSSTGLQSYEQYF. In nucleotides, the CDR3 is TGTGCCAGCAGTTCGACGGGACTTCAGTCCTACGAGCAGTACTTC.

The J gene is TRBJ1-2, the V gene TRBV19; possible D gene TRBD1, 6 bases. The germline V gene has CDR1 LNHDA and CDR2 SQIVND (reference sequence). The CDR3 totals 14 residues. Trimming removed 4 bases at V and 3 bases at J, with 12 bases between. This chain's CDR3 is CASSTPDSYYGYTF. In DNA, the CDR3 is TGTGCCAGTAGTACCCCGGACAGCTACTATGGCTACACCTTC.

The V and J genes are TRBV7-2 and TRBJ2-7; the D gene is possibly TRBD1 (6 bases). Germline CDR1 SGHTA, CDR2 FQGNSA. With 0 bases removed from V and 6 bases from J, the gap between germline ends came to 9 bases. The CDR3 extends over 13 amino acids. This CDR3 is CASSLAQGGEQYF. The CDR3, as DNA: TGTGCCAGCAGCTTAGCACAGGGTGGCGAGCAGTACTTC.

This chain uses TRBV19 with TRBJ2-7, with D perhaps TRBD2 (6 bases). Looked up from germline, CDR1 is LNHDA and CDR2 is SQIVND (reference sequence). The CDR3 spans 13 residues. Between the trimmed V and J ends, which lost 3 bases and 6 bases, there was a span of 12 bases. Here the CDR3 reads CASSIGGPFEQYF. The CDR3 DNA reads TGTGCCAGTAGTATCGGGGGACCGTTCGAGCAGTACTTC.

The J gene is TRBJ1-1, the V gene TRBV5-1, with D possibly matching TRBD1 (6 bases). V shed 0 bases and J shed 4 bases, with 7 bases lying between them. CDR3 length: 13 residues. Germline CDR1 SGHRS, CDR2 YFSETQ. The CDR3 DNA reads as TGCGCCAGCAGCTTGGGGGACACCACTGAAGCTTTCTTT. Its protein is CASSLGDTTEAFF.

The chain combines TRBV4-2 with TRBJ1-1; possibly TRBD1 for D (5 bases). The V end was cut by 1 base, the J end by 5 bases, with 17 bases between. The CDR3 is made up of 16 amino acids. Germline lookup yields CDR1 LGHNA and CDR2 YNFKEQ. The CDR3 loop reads CASSQGTQGSRTEAFF. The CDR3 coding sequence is TGTGCCAGCAGCCAAGGAACGCAGGGATCGCGGACTGAAGCTTTCTTT.

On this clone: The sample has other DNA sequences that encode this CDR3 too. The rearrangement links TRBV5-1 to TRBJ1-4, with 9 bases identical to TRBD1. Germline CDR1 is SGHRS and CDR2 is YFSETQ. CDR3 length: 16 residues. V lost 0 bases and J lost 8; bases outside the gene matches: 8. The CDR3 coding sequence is TGCGCCAGCAGCTTGGGGACAGGGGTTGAGGGAGAAAAACTGTTTTTT. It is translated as CASSLGTGVEGEKLFF.

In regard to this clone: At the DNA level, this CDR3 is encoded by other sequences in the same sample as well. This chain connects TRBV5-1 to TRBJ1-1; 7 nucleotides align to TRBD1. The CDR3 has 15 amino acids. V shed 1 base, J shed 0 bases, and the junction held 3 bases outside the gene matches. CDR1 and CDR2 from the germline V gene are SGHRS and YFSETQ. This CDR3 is CASSLRQGMNTEAFF. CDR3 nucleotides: TGCGCCAGCAGCTTGCGACAGGGAATGAACACTGAAGCTTTCTTT.

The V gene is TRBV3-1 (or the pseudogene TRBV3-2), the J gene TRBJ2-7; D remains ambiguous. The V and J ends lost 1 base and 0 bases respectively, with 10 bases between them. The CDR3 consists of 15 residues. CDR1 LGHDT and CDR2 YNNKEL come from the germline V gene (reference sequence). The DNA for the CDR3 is TGTGCCAGCAGCCAAGGGGTGACTCCCTCCTACGAGCAGTACTTC. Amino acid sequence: CASSQGVTPSYEQYF.

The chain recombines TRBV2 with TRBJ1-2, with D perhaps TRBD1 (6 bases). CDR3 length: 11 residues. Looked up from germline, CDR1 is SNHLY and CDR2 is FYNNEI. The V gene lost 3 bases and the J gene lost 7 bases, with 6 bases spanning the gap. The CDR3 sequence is CASSDRGGYTF. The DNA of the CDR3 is TGTGCCAGCAGTGACAGGGGTGGCTACACCTTC.

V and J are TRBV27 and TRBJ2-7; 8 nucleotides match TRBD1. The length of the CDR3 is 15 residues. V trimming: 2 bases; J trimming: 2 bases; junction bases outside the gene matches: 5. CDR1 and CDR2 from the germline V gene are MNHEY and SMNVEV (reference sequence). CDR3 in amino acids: CASSLGTGKTYEQYF. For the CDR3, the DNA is TGTGCCAGCAGTTTAGGGACAGGTAAAACCTACGAGCAGTACTTC.

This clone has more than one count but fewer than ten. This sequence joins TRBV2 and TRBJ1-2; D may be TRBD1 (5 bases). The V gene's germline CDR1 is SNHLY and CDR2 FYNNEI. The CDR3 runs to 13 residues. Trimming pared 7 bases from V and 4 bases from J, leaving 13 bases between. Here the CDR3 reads CASTETVGYGYTF. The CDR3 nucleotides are TGTGCCAGCACCGAGACAGTGGGCTATGGCTACACCTTC.